The source of this T cell receptor (beta chain) is a study of blood T cell repertoires in COVID-19. About the study: Sites across the United States, Italy and Spain contributed samples from acute and convalescent COVID-19. PBMCs, B-cell-depleted T cells, or T cells were the source of the cDNA or gDNA that made up the material.

As originally analysed: From reference gene primer amplification, estimates of nucleated cell counts were derived. Here immunoSEQ multiplex PCR was the method, and the copy in TCRdb shows in-frame clones only, minus some. The DNA was the basis for D and trimming; V, J and clone size are from that table. The sample carries 70,000 or so clones, about nine tenths recorded once. Germline V gene lookup returns CDR1 LNHDA and CDR2 SQIVND (reference sequence). V gave up 8 bases and J gave up 0 bases; unmatched junction bases: 7. The CDR3 spans 15 residues. This chain joins TRBV19 and TRBJ1-3, with 7 bases fitting TRBD1. The clonotype originates from a woman between 18 and 29 years old with acute or convalescent COVID-19. The sample taken for sequencing was peripheral blood. The chain's CDR3 is CASGDGQVSGNTIYF. The CDR3 coding sequence is TGTGCCAGTGGGGATGGACAGGTCTCTGGAAACACCATATATTTT.